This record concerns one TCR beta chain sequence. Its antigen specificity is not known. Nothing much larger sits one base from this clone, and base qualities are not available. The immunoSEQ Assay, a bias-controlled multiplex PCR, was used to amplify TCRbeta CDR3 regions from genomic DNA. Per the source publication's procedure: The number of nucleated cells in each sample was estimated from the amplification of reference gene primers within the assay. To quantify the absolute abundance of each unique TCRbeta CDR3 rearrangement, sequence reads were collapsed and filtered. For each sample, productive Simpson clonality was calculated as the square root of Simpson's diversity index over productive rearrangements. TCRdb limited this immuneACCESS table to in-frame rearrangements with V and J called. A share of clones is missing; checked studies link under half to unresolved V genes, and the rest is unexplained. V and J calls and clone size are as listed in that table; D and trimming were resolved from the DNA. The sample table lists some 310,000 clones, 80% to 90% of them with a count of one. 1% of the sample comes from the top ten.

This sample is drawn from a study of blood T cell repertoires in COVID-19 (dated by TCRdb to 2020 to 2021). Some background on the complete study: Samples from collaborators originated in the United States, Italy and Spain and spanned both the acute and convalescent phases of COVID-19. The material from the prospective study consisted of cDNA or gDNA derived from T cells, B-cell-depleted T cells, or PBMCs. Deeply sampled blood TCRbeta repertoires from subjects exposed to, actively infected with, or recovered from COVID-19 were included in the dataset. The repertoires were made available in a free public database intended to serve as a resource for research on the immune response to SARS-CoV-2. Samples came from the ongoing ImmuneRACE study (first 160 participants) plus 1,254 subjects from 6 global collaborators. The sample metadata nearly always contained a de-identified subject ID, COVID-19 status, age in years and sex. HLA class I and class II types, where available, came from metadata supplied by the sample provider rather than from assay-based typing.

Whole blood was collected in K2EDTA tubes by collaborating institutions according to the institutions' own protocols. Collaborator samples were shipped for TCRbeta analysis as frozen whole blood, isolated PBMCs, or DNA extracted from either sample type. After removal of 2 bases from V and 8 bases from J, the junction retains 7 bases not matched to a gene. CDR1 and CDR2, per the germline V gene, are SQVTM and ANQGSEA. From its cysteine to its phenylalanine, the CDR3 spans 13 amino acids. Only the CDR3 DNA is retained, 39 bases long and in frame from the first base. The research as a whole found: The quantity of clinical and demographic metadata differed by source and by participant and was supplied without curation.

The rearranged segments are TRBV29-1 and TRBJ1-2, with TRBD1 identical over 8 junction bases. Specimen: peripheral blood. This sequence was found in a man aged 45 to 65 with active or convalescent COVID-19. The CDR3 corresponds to CSVERQGARGYTF. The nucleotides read TGCAGCGTTGAACGGCAGGGGGCACGGGGCTACACCTTC.